This T cell receptor (beta chain) emerged from a study of T cells in Graves' hyperthyroidism and ophthalmopathy. RNA transcripts were the template for amplifying TCR beta CDR3 regions. During a first-round RT-PCR of the TCR CDR3, the HTBI primer set was used. TCRdb itself ran the multiplex PCR reads through MiXCR, one entry per CDR3 protein. The sample carries around 400,000 distinct CDR3 sequences, 15% to 17% recorded once. The blood sample was taken at first hyperthyroidism diagnosis, before any ophthalmopathy symptoms. This clonotype has a count of ten or more. CDR1 and CDR2 (germline): ENHRY, SYGVKD. This CDR3 contains 19 residues. V shed 10 bases, J shed 3 bases, and the junction held 23 bases outside the gene matches.

V gene TRBV10-3 combines with J gene TRBJ2-5; the match to TRBD2 covers 10 bases. The receptor's source is a young woman with Graves' hyperthyroidism that later progressed to Graves' ophthalmopathy. What was sequenced was blood. The CDR3 coding sequence is TGTGCCAGAGGGCAGGGTATCGAAGGGACTAGCGAACAAAAAGAGACCCAGTACTTC. Translated: CARGQGIEGTSEQKETQYF.